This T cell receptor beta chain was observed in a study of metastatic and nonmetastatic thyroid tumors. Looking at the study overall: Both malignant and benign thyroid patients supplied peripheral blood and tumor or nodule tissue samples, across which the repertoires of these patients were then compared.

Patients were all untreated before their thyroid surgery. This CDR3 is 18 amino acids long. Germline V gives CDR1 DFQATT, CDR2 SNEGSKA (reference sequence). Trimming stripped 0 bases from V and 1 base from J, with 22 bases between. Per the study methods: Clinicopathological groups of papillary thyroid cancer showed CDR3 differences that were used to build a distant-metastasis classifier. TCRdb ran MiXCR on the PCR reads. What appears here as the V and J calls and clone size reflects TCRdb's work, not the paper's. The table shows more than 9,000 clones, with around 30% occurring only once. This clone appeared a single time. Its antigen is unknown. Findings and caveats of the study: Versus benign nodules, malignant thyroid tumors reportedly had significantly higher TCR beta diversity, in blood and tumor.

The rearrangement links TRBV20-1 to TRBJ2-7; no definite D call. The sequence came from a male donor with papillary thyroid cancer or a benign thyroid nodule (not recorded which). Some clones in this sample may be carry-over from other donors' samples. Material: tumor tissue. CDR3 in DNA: TGCAGTGCTAGAGATGGTGATTTGTCACACCGTCTTTCCTACGAGCAGTACTTC. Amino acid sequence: CSARDGDLSHRLSYEQYF.